Sequencing of this TCR beta chain was carried out in a study of shared clonotypes between healthy human individuals. Overall study: The donor pool was made up of two women and a few men aged 18 to 49.

Original processing methods: Junction-only sequences produced by ImmunoSEQ had no quality scores, so filtering differed. Measured with immunoSEQ multiplex PCR; TCRdb has only the in-frame clones, and not every one. V, J and clone size are those of that table, while D and trimming were read from the DNA. Of about 2.4 million clones detected, approximately 93% appear once; the ten largest clones hold 0.36%. Points on this clone: The sample has other DNA sequences that encode this CDR3 too.

Deletions cut 4 bases from V and 6 bases from J, with 10 bases between. The CDR3 is 12 amino acids. Germline values: CDR1 SGHRS, CDR2 YFSETQ. This receptor was taken from a man between 18 and 29 years old in good health. Some clones in this sample may be carry-over from other donors' samples. The genes are TRBV5-1 and TRBJ1-1; tentative D call: TRBD1 (5 bases). The sequencing sample was made of naive CD4+ T cells from PBMCs. Subset meaning: CD45RA+ positively selected. CDR3 amino acids: CASSPGTSEAFF. The CDR3 DNA reads TGCGCCAGCAGCCCGGGGACGTCTGAAGCTTTCTTT. Full variable domain (outside the CDR3, taken from reference TRBV5-1 and TRBJ1-1): KAGVTQTPRYLIKTRGQQVTLSCSPISGHRSVSWYQQTPGQGLQFLFEYFSETQRNKGNFPGRFSGRQFSNSRSEMNVSTLELGDSALYLCASSPGTSEAFFGQGTRLTVV.